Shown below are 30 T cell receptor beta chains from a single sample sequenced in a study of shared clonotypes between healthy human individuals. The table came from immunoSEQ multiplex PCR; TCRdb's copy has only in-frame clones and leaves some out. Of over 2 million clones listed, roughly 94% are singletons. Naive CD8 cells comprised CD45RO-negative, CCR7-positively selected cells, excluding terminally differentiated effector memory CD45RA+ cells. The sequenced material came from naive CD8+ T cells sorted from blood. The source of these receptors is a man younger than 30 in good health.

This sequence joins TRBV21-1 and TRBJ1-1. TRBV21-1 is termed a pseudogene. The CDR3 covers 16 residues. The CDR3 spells CASSKCNRREHTEAFF. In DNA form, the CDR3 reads TGTGCCAGCAGCAAATGCAACCGTCGGGAACACACTGAAGCTTTCTTT.

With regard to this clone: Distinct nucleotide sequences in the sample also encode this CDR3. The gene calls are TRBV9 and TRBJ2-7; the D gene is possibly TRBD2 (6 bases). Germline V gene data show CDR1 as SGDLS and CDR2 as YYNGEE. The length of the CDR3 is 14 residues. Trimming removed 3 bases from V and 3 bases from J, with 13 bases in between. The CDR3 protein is CASSARDGGYEQYF. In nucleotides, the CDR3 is TGTGCCAGCAGCGCCCGGGACGGGGGCTACGAGCAGTACTTC.

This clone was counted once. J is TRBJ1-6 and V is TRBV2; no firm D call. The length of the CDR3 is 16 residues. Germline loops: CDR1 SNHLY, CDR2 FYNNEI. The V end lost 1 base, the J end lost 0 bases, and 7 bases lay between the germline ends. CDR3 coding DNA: TGTGCCAGCAGTGAAGGCCAAAGCTCCTATAATTCACCCCTCCACTTT. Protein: CASSEGQSSYNSPLHF.

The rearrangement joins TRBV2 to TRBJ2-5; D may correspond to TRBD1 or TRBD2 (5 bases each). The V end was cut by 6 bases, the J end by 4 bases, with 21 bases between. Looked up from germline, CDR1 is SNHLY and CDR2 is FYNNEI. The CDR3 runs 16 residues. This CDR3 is CASSRSRGLGSETQYF. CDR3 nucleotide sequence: TGTGCCAGCAGCCGATCGAGGGGTCTCGGGTCAGAGACCCAGTACTTC.

This chain's CDR3 is CASSWTGSEQYF. CDR3 bases: TGTGCCAGCAGCTGGACAGGAAGCGAGCAGTACTTC. The chain uses TRBV7-8 and TRBJ2-7; 7 bases map to TRBD1. V gave up 4 bases and J gave up 6 bases; unmatched junction bases: 3. The CDR3 sequence is 12 residues long. CDR1 is SGHVS, CDR2 FQNEAQ, per germline.

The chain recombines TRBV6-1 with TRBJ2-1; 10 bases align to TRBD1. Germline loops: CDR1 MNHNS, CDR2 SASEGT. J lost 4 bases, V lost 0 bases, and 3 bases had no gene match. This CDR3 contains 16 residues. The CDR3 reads CASSEAEDRGYNEQFF. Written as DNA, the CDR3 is TGTGCCAGCAGTGAAGCCGAGGACAGGGGGTACAATGAGCAGTTCTTC.

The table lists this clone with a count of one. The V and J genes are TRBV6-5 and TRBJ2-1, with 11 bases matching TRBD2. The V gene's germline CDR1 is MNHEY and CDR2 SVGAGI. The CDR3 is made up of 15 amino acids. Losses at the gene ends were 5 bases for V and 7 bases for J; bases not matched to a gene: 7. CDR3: CASSPTSGRTNEQFF. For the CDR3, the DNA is TGTGCCAGCAGTCCAACTAGCGGGAGAACGAATGAGCAGTTCTTC.

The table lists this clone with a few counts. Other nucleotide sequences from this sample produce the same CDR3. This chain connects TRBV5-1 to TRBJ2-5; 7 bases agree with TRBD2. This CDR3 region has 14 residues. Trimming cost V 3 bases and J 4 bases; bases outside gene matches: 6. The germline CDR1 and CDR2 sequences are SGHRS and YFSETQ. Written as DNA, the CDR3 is TGCGCCAGCAGCTCCGGACTAGTCGGAGAGACCCAGTACTTC. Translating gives CASSSGLVGETQYF.

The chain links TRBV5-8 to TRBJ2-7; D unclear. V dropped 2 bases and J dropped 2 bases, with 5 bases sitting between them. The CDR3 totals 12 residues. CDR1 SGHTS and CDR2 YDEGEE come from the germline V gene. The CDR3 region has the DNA TGTGCCAGCAGCTTCCTAACCTACGAGCAGTACTTC. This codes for CASSFLTYEQYF.

In nucleotides, the CDR3 is TGTGCCAGCAATGGAGACAGTCAAGAGACCCAGTACTTC. Translation: CASNGDSQETQYF. The chain joins TRBV28 to TRBJ2-5; possibly TRBD1 for D (5 bases). CDR1 is MDHEN and CDR2 is SYDVKM in the germline V gene. V dropped 7 bases and J dropped 2 bases, with 11 bases sitting between them. The CDR3 sequence is 13 residues long.

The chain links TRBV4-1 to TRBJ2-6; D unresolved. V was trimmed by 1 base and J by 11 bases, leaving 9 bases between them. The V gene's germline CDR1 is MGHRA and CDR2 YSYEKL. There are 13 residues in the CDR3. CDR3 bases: TGCGCCAGCAGCCAAGTATCGGAAGACGTCCTGACTTTC. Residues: CASSQVSEDVLTF.

CDR3 protein: CASTQSSYNEQFF. In DNA, the CDR3 is TGTGCCAGCACCCAAAGCTCCTACAATGAGCAGTTCTTC. The chain is built from TRBV2 and TRBJ2-1; D unclear. Trimming removed 7 bases from V and 0 bases from J, with 7 bases in between. CDR1 is SNHLY, CDR2 FYNNEI, per germline. The CDR3 is made up of 13 amino acids. The variable domain in full, completed from reference TRBV2 and TRBJ2-1, reads EPEVTQTPSHQVTQMGQEVILRCVPISNHLYFYWYRQILGQKVEFLVSFYNNEISEKSEIFDDQFSVERPDGSNFTLKIRSTKLEDSAMYFCASTQSSYNEQFFGPGTRLTVL.

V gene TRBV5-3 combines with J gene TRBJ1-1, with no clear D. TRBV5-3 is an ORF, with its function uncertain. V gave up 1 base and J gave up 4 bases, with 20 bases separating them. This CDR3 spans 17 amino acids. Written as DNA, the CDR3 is TGTGCCAGAAGCTTGCCGGAGGGTGGAGCTATTTCCACTGAAGCTTTCTTT. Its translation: CARSLPEGGAISTEAFF.

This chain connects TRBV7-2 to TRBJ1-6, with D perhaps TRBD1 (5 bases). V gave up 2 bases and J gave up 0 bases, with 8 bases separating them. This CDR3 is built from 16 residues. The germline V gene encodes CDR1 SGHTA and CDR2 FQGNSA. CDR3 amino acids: CASSLSDSSYNSPLHF. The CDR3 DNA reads TGTGCCAGCAGCTTAAGTGACAGCTCCTATAATTCACCCCTCCACTTT.

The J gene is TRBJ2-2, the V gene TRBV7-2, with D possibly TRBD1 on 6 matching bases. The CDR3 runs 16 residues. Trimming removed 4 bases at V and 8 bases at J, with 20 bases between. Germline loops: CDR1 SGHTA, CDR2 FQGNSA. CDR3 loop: CASSSPGHQIPGELFF. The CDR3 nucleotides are TGTGCCAGCAGCTCTCCGGGACATCAAATACCGGGGGAGCTGTTTTTT.

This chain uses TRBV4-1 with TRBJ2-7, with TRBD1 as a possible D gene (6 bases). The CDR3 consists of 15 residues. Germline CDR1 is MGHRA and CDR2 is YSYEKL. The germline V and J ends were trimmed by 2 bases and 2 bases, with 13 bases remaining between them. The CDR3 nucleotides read TGCGCCAGCAGCCAAAAGCCCGGGACAACCTACGAGCAGTACTTC. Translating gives CASSQKPGTTYEQYF.

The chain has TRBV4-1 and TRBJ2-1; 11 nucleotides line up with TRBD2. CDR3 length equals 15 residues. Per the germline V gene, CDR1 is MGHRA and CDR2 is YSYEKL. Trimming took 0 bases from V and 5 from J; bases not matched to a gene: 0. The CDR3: CASSQELAGDNEQFF. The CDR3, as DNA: TGCGCCAGCAGCCAAGAACTAGCGGGGGACAATGAGCAGTTCTTC.

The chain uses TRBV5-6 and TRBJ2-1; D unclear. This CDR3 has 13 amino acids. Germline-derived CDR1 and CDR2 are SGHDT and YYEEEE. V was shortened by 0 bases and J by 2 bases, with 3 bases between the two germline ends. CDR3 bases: TGTGCCAGCAGCTTGGTCCCCTACAATGAGCAGTTCTTC. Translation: CASSLVPYNEQFF.

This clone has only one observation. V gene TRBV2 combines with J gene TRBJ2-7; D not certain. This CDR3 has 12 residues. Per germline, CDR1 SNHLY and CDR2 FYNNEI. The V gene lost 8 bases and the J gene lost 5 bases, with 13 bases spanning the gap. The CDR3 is CASQSTRHEQYF. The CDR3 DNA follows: TGTGCCAGCCAATCTACGAGGCACGAGCAGTACTTC.

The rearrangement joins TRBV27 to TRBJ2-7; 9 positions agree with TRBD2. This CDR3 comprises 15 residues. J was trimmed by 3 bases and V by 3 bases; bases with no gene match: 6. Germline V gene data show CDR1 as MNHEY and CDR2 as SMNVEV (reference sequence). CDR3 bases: TGTGCCAGCAGTTTGGCGGGGACTAGCCTCTACGAGCAGTACTTC. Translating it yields CASSLAGTSLYEQYF.

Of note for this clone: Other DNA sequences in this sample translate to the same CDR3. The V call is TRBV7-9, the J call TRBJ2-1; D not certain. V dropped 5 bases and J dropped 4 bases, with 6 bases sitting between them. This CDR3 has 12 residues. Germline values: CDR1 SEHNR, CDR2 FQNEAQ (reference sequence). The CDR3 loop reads CASSLGYNEQFF. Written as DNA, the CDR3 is TGTGCCAGCAGCCTGGGGTACAATGAGCAGTTCTTC.

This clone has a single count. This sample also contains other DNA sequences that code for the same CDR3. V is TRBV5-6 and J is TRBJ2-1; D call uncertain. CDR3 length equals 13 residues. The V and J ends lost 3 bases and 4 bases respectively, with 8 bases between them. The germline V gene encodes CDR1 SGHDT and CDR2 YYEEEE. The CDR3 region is CASSSPLYNEQFF. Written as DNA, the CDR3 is TGTGCCAGCAGCTCTCCCCTTTACAATGAGCAGTTCTTC.

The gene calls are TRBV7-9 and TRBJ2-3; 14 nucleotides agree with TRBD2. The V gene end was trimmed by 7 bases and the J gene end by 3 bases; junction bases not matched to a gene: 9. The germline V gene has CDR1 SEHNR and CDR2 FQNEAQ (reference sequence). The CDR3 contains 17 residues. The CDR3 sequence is CASTHPGLAGETDTQYF. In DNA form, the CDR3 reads TGTGCCAGCACCCATCCGGGACTAGCGGGAGAAACAGATACGCAGTATTTT.

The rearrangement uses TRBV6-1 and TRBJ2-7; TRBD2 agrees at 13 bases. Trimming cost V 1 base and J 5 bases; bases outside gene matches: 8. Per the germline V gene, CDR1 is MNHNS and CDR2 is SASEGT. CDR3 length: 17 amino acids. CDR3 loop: CASSEGPGLAGVDEQYF. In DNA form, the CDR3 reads TGTGCCAGCAGTGAAGGTCCCGGACTAGCGGGAGTAGACGAGCAGTACTTC.

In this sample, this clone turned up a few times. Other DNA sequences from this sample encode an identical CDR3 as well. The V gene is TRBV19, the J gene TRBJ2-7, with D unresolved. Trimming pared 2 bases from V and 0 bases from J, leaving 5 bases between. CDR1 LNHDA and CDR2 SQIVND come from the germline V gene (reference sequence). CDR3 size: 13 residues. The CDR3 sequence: CASSISDSYEQYF. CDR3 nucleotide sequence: TGTGCCAGTAGTATATCGGACTCCTACGAGCAGTACTTC.

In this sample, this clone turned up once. The DNA for the CDR3 is TGTGCCATCAGTGAAGGGGGAGGAGGCTATGGCTACACCTTC. It is translated as CAISEGGGGYGYTF. The genes are TRBV10-3 and TRBJ1-2; a possible D gene is TRBD1 (6 bases). The CDR3 totals 14 residues. V lost 3 bases to trimming and J lost 4 bases, with 12 bases between them. Germline V gene data show CDR1 as ENHRY and CDR2 as SYGVKD.

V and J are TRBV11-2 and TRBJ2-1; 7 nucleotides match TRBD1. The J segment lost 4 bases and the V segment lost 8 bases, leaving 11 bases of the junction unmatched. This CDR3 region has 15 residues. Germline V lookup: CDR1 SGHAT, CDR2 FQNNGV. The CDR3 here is CASRSRDRAYNEQFF. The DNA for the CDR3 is TGTGCCAGCCGTTCCCGGGACAGAGCTTACAATGAGCAGTTCTTC.

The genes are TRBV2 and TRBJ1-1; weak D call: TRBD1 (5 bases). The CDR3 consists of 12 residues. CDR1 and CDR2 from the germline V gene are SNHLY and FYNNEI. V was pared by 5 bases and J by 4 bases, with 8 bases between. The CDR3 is CASSPGSTEAFF. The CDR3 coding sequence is TGTGCCAGCAGTCCAGGGAGCACTGAAGCTTTCTTT.

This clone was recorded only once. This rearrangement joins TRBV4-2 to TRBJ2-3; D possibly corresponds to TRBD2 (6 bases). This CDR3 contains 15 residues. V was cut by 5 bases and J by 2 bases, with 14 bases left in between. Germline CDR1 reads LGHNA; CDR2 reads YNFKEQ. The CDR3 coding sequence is TGTGCCAGCAGCGACGGGCGGGGCTTCACAGATACGCAGTATTTT. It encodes CASSDGRGFTDTQYF.

This CDR3 is CASSYYREEQFF. The CDR3 DNA reads TGTGCCAGCAGCTACTACAGGGAGGAGCAGTTCTTC. This chain uses TRBV7-9 with TRBJ2-1, with D perhaps TRBD1 (6 bases). This CDR3 comprises 12 residues. Germline-derived CDR1 and CDR2 are SEHNR and FQNEAQ (reference sequence). Trimming removed 4 bases at V and 10 bases at J, with 11 bases between.